Listed below are T cell receptor beta chains from one sample, sequenced in a study of breast tumors, draining lymph nodes, adjacent tissues. MiXCR was run by TCRdb on the multiplex PCR reads, yielding one entry per CDR3 protein. The repertoire holds 150,000 or so distinct CDR3 sequences, with approximately 33% as singletons. The sample was axillary lymph node tissue. Receptors were obtained from a female donor with breast cancer. Some clones in this sample may be carry-over from other donors' samples. CDR3s include the opening cysteine and the closing phenylalanine or tryptophan. A D gene is named only where the DNA matches it firmly. Only part of the rows carry a size: once, few, many, or a class if the clone is expanded.

clone size	J gene	D gene	V gene	CDR3 DNA	CDR3 protein
.	TRBJ1-2	.	TRBV5-1	TGCGCCAGCAGCTTGGGCGACAGTCGCTGCCCCTTC	CASSLGDSRCPF
many	TRBJ1-6	TRBD1	TRBV28	TGTGCCAGCAGTCCCTTCGCAGGGGGGTTGTCACCCCTCCACTTT	CASSPFAGGLSPLHF
many	TRBJ2-2	TRBD1	TRBV10-1	TGCGCCAGCAGTGAGGGTCTGGGACAGGGTACCGGGGAGCTGTTTTTT	CASSEGLGQGTGELFF
many	TRBJ2-5	TRBD1	TRBV18	TGTGCCAGCTCAGCTACTTTTTGGACAGGAGACCAAGAGACCCAGTACTTC	CASSATFWTGDQETQYF
many	TRBJ2-7	TRBD2	TRBV7-3	TGTGCCAGCAGCCCTGGGACTAGCGGGAGTTACGAGCAGTACTTC	CASSPGTSGSYEQYF
.	TRBJ1-2	TRBD1	TRBV6-1	TGTGCCAGCAGTCCATACAGGGGCAACTATGGCTACACCTTC	CASSPYRGNYGYTF
many	TRBJ2-7	.	TRBV7-9	TGTGCCAGCCAGTGGGCGGGCTCAACCTACGAGCAGTACTTC	CASQWAGSTYEQYF
.	TRBJ2-2	.	TRBV9	TGTGCCAGCAGCGTGCAGCGGGAGCTGTTTTTT	CASSVQRELFF
.	TRBJ1-4	.	TRBV12-3/TRBV12-4	TGTGCCAGCAGTTTCACGGACCGCGAAAAACTGTTTTTT	CASSFTDREKLFF
.	TRBJ1-5	.	TRBV28	TGTGCCAGCAGTCCTAGTGGGTTCAGCAATCAGCCCCAGCATTTT	CASSPSGFSNQPQHF
once	TRBJ1-6	.	TRBV6-5	TGTGCTAGCAGCACACCCCAGGGACGACATAATTCACCCCTCCACTTT	CASSTPQGRHNSPLHF
many	TRBJ2-2	TRBD2	TRBV19	TGTGCCACGATGTGGACTAGCGGGGATGGGGAGCTGTTTTTT	CATMWTSGDGELFF
many	TRBJ2-5	.	TRBV24-1	TGTGCCACCAGTGATTTTGAGGAGGGCCGGGAGACCCAGTACTTC	CATSDFEEGRETQYF
.	TRBJ2-5	TRBD2	TRBV5-1	TGCGCCAGCAGCTTGGGTCTAGCGGGAGGCAACCAACAGACCCAGTACTTC	CASSLGLAGGNQQTQYF
.	TRBJ2-3	.	TRBV6-5	TGTGCCAGCAGTCACTCGCGCGGGGCAGATACGCAGTATTTT	CASSHSRGADTQYF
many	TRBJ2-3	.	TRBV7-2	TGTGCCAGCAGCCAAGACTACACAGATACGCAGTATTTT	CASSQDYTDTQYF
many	TRBJ2-1	TRBD2	TRBV27	TGTGCCAGCAGTTTTGCGGGGGGGGACAATGAGCAGTTCTTC	CASSFAGGDNEQFF
many	TRBJ1-6	.	TRBV9	TGTGCCAGCAGCGTGGGGGGGACGGTGGGGTATTCACCCCTCCACTTT	CASSVGGTVGYSPLHF
.	TRBJ1-6	.	TRBV9	TGTGCCAGCTCACCTCTGGGGGGTAGTCGATCACCCCCCCACTTT	CASSPLGGSRSPPHF
many	TRBJ2-7	TRBD1	TRBV6-2/TRBV6-3	TGTGCCAGCAGTTCCAGCCGGGACAGGGGGCTCACCTACGAGCAGTACTTC	CASSSSRDRGLTYEQYF
many	TRBJ2-5	.	TRBV11-2	TGTGCCAGCAGCTTTAAACGGGCGGGAGAGACCCAGTACTTC	CASSFKRAGETQYF
.	TRBJ1-5	.	TRBV5-5	TGTGCCAGCAGCTTGGATTACCAGAGCAATCAGCCCCAGCATTTT	CASSLDYQSNQPQHF
many	TRBJ2-7	.	TRBV19	TGTGCCAGTAGTTCAGGGGTTGTGGGCGAGCAGTACTTC	CASSSGVVGEQYF